These 5 T cell receptor beta chains were all obtained from the same sample, sequenced in a study of blood T cell repertoires in COVID-19. The assay was immunoSEQ multiplex PCR, and TCRdb's table has in-frame clones only and misses some. Of tens of thousands of clones listed, 89% are singletons. Source material: peripheral blood. These receptors were collected from a man aged 55 to 69 with active COVID-19.

The genes are TRBV5-6 and TRBJ2-6, with D possibly TRBD2 on 5 matching bases. V dropped 0 bases and J dropped 4 bases, with 8 bases sitting between them. The V gene's germline CDR1 is SGHDT and CDR2 YYEEEE. CDR3 length: 15 residues. CDR3 amino acids: CASSLGRSGANVLTF. The CDR3 DNA is TGTGCCAGCAGCTTGGGGAGGTCAGGGGCCAACGTCCTGACTTTC.

This clone was picked up a small number of times. The rearrangement uses TRBV7-9 and TRBJ2-1, with TRBD2 matching 14 bases. Trimming removed 5 bases from V and 3 bases from J; junction bases left unmatched: 12. Germline loops: CDR1 SEHNR, CDR2 FQNEAQ (reference sequence). The CDR3 consists of 19 residues. Here the CDR3 DNA reads TGTGCCAGCAGCCCACCCCGCCGACTAGCGGGAGGGCACTACAATGAGCAGTTCTTC. Translating gives CASSPPRRLAGGHYNEQFF.

J is TRBJ2-3 and V is TRBV23-1; possibly TRBD1 for D (6 bases). TRBV23-1 is an ORF for which the function is uncertain. The CDR3 covers 15 residues. With 0 bases removed from V and 8 bases from J, the gap between germline ends came to 15 bases. The CDR3 is CASSQSWGPNSTQYF. The CDR3 DNA follows: TGCGCCAGCAGTCAATCGTGGGGGCCCAATTCTACGCAGTATTTT.

This chain joins TRBV7-2 and TRBJ2-3; 7 bases map to TRBD2. This CDR3 is built from 15 residues. Germline V gene data show CDR1 as SGHTA and CDR2 as FQGNSA. The V and J ends lost 6 bases and 3 bases, in that order; junction bases with no gene match: 9. DNA for the CDR3: TGTGCCAGCAGGGGACCGGGACTAATGACAGATACGCAGTATTTT. This encodes CASRGPGLMTDTQYF.

The rearrangement joins TRBV24-1 to TRBJ2-7; weak D call: TRBD2 (6 bases). The CDR3 runs to 13 residues. Trimming removed 7 bases at V and 1 base at J, with 10 bases between. CDR1 and CDR2 from the germline V gene are KGHDR and SFDVKD. This CDR3 reads CATRRGSSYEQYF. CDR3 nucleotide sequence: TGTGCCACCAGGCGGGGCAGTTCCTACGAGCAGTACTTC.